A few counts support the clone carrying this TCR beta chain. This sample is part of a study of T-cell reconstitution after alpha-beta-depleted transplantation in children. Trimming removed 6 bases at V and 3 bases at J, with 14 bases between. The CDR3 is made up of 13 amino acids. Per germline, CDR1 DFQATT and CDR2 SNEGSKA (reference sequence). Researchers prepared the TCRbeta library using unique molecular identifiers, the study reports. TCRdb itself ran the PCR reads through MiXCR, one entry per CDR3 protein. The sample carries just under 550,000 distinct CDR3 sequences, about 18% recorded once. The receptor comes from a human donor who donated a stem cell graft to a child with acute lymphoblastic leukemia. Material: PBMCs from the stem cell graft donor, obtained from the stem cell graft. The chain links TRBV20-1 to TRBJ1-1, with D tentatively TRBD1 (5 bases). CDR3 DNA sequence: TGCAGTGCACGGGACGCCGGGGACACTGAAGCTTTCTTT. It translates to CSARDAGDTEAFF.